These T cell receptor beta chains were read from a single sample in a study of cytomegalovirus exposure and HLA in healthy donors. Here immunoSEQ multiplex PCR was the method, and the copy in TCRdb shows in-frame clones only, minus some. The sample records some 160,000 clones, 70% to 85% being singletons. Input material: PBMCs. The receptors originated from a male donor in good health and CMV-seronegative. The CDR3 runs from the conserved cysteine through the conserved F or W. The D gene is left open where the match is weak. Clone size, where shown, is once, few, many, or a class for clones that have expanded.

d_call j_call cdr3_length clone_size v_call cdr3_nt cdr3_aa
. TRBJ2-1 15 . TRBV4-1 TGCGCCAGCAGAGGGGGTACGTTTAGCTACAATGAGCAGTTCTTC CASRGGTFSYNEQFF
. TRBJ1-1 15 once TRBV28 TGTGCCAGCAGTTCATGGACAGTTTCGAACACTGAAGCTTTCTTT CASSSWTVSNTEAFF
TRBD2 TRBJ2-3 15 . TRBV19 TGTGCCAGTAGTATAGCGGGGGGGCCCACAGATACGCAGTATTTT CASSIAGGPTDTQYF
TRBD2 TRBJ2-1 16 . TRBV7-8 TGTGCCAGCAGCCCCGGGGGCTCCGGGACTAGCAATGAGCAGTTCTTC CASSPGGSGTSNEQFF
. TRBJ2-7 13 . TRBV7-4 TGTGCCAGCAGCTTAGTACAGGGACGCGAGCAGTACTTC CASSLVQGREQYF
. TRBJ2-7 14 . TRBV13 TGTGCCAGCAGCCCTCCGGGACAAGCGTACGAGCAGTACTTC CASSPPGQAYEQYF
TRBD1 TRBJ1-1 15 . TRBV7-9 TGTGCCAGCAGCTGGGGGACAGGGGTGAACACTGAAGCTTTCTTT CASSWGTGVNTEAFF
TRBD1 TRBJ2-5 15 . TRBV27 TGTGCCAGCAGTTTGTCCGGACAGGGGGGAGAGACCCAGTACTTC CASSLSGQGGETQYF
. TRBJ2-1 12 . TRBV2 TGTGCCAGCAGCAAACAGGGATTTGAGCAGTTCTTC CASSKQGFEQFF
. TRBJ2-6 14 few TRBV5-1 TGCGCCAGCAGGGCGGCCCCTGGGGCCAACGTCCTGACTTTC CASRAAPGANVLTF
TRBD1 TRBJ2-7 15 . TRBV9 TGTGCCAGCAGCGTAGGGGGACAGCCTACCTACGAGCAGTACTTC CASSVGGQPTYEQYF
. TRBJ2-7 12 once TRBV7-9 TGTTCCAGCAGCCCCCAGGGTTACGAGCAGTACTTC CSSSPQGYEQYF
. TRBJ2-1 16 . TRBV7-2 TGTGCCAGCAGCATGGGGGTCGGGAGTTCCTACAATGAGCAGTTCTTC CASSMGVGSSYNEQFF
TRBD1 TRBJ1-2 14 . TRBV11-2 TGTGCCAGCAGCCCGACAGGGTTTGGCTATGGCTACACCTTC CASSPTGFGYGYTF
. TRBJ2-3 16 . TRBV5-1 TGCGCCAGCAGCTTGGGCGGGTCTCTACGCACAGATACGCAGTATTTT CASSLGGSLRTDTQYF
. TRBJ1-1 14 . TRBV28 TGTGCCAGCAGTTCGGGACAAACGAACACTGAAGCTTTCTTT CASSSGQTNTEAFF
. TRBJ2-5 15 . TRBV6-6 TGTGCCAGCAGTTACGAGGCAGCTGCCTCTTGGACCCAGTACTTC CASSYEAAASWTQYF
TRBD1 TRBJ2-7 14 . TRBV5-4 TGTGCCAGCAGCTTTCGACAGGGTACCTACGAGCAGTACTTC CASSFRQGTYEQYF
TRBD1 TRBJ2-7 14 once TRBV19 TGTGCCAGTAGTATTGGGACAGGGGATTACGAGCAGTACTTC CASSIGTGDYEQYF
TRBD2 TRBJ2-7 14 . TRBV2 TGTGCCAGCAGTGTGAGTAGCGGGGGCTACGAGCAGTACTTC CASSVSSGGYEQYF
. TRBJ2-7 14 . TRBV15 TGTGCCACCAGCAGAGGCGGGGTAGCGGTCGAGCAGTACTTC CATSRGGVAVEQYF
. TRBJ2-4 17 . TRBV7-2 TGTGCCAGCAGCCCGGAAAGGGGGGGCCTAGCCAAAAACATTCAGTACTTC CASSPERGGLAKNIQYF
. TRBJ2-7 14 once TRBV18 TGTGCCAGCTCATCGATAAGGGAGCGTCGGGAGCAGTACTTC CASSSIRERREQYF
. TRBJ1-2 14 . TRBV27 TGTGCCAGCAGTTTACAAGGTTTTGCGGGTGGCTACACCTTC CASSLQGFAGGYTF
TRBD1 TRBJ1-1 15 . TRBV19 TGTGCCAGTAGTATAAGAGACAGGGTTAACACTGAAGCTTTCTTT CASSIRDRVNTEAFF